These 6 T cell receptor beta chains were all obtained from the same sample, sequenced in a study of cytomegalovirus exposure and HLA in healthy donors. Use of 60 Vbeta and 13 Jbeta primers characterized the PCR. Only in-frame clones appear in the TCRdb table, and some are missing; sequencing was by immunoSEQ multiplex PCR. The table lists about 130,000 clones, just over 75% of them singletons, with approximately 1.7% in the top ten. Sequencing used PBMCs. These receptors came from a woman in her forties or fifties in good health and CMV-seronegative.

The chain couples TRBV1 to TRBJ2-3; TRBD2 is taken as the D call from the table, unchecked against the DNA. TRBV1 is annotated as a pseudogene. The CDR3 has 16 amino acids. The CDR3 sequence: CTSSQVVFGRADTQYF. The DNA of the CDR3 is TGCACCAGCAGCCAAGTAGTCTTCGGGAGGGCAGATACGCAGTATTTT.

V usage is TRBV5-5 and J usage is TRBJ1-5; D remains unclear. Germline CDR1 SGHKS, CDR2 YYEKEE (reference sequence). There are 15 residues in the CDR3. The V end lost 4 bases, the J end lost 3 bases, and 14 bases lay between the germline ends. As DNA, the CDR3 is TGTGCCAGCAGCCCTCCTGGAGGGTACAATCAGCCCCAGCATTTT. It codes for CASSPPGGYNQPQHF.

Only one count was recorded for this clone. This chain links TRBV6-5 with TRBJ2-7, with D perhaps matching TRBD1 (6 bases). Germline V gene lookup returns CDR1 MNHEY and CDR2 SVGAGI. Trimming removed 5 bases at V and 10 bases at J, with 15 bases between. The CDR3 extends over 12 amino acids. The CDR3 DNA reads TGTGCCAGCAGTCGAGAATCGGGACAACAGTACTTC. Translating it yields CASSRESGQQYF.

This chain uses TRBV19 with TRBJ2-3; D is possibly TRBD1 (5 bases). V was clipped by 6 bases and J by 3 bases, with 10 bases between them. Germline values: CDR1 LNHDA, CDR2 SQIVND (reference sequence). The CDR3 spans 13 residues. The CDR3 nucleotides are TGTGCCAGTAGGAACCAGGGTACAGATACGCAGTATTTT. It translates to CASRNQGTDTQYF.

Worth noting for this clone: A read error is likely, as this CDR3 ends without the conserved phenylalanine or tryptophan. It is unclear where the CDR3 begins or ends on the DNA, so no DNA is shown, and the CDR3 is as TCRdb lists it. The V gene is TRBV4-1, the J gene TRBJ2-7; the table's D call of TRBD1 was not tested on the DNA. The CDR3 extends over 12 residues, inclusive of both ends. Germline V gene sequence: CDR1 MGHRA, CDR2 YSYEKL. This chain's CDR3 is CASSQGPPTTGN.

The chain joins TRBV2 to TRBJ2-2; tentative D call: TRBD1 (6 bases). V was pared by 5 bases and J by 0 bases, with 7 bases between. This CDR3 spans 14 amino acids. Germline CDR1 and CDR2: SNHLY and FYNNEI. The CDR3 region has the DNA TGTGCCAGCAGTAGGGGGACGAACACCGGGGAGCTGTTTTTT. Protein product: CASSRGTNTGELFF.